This T cell receptor (beta chain) is from a study of neoadjuvant nivolumab and ipilimumab in lung cancer. The data were produced by immunoSEQ multiplex PCR, yet TCRdb's version contains in-frame clones alone and is incomplete. The table has 7,000 to 8,500 clones, around 86% seen once; the top ten hold roughly 2.6%. The source material was tumor tissue, sampled after neoadjuvant nivolumab, alone or with ipilimumab, at or shortly before surgery. This clonotype originated in an adult with non-small cell lung cancer. Some clones in this sample may be carry-over from other donors' samples.

CDR3 in amino acids: CASRRQNMNTEAFF. As DNA, the CDR3 is TGTGCCAGCAGAAGACAGAACATGAACACTGAAGCTTTCTTT. The chain recombines TRBV6-6 with TRBJ1-1; possibly TRBD1 for D (5 bases). The CDR3 is made up of 14 amino acids. Trimming took off 6 bases at V and 0 bases at J, with 11 bases between the two ends. CDR1 and CDR2 (germline): MNHNY, SVGAGI (reference sequence).